This record looks at one T cell receptor (beta chain) sequence and its context. CDR1 and CDR2 (germline): MNHEY, SVGEGT. V lost 2 bases and J lost 6, with 11 bases in between. The CDR3 loop spans 14 amino acids. This entry comes from a study of blood T cell repertoires in COVID-19. Using immunoSEQ multiplex PCR, the repertoire was profiled, and TCRdb retains in-frame clones only, with some absent. This repertoire shows 300,000 to 450,000 clones, 80% to 90% found once; its top ten account for over 0.95%. Sequenced: PBMCs or T cells enriched from blood (not recorded which). The chain uses TRBV6-2 or TRBV6-3 and TRBJ1-5; D gene uncertain. The TCR was taken from a man younger than 35 who had recovered from COVID-19. The CDR3 loop is CASSYLAAGQPQHF. CDR3 bases: TGTGCCAGCAGTTACCTCGCAGCGGGTCAGCCCCAGCATTTT.